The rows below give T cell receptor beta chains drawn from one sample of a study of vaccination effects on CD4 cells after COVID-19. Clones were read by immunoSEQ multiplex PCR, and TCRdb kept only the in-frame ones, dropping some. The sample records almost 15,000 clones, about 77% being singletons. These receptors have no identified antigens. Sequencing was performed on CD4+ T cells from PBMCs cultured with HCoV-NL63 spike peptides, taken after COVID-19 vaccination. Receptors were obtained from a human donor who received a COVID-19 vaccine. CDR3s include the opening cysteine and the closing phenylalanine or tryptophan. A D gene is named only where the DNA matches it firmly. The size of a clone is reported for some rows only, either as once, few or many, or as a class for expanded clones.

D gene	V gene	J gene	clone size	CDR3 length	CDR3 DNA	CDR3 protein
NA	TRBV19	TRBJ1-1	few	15	TGTGCCAGTAGTGTTACAGGGTACGGGAACACTGAAGCTTTCTTT	CASSVTGYGNTEAFF
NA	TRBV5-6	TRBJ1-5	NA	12	TGTGCCAGCAGTCGACTCACTCAGCCCCAGCATTTT	CASSRLTQPQHF
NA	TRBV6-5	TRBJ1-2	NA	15	TGTGCCAGCAGTTGGCGGACGGAGAACCTCTATGGCTACACCTTC	CASSWRTENLYGYTF
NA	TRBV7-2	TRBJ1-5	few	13	TGTGCCAGCAGCTTTGGTCCGAGCAACCCCCAGCATTTT	CASSFGPSNPQHF
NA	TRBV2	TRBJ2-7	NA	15	TGTGCCAGCAGCCTAAGCGGACGCAGCTCCTACGAGCAGTACTTC	CASSLSGRSSYEQYF
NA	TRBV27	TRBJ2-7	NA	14	TGTGCCAGTCGCGAGCCGGGGTACTCCTACGAGCAGTACTTC	CASREPGYSYEQYF
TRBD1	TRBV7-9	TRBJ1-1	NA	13	TGTGCCAGCAGCTTCCGGGACAGGGGGAGGGCTTTCTTT	CASSFRDRGRAFF
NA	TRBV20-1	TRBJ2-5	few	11	TGCAGTGCGGGTCCTCAAGAGACCCAGTACTTC	CSAGPQETQYF
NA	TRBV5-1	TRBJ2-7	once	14	TGCGCCAGCAGCCTGGCGGGGAGACACTACGAGCAGTACTTC	CASSLAGRHYEQYF
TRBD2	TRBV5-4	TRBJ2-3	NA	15	TGTGCCAGCAGCTTGGGGCTAGCGGGAGCCGATACGCAGTATTTT	CASSLGLAGADTQYF
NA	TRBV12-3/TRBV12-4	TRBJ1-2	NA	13	TGTGCCAGCAGTTTAGCCGGGAGGGAGGGCTACACCTTC	CASSLAGREGYTF